Listed here are 5 T cell receptor beta chains from one sample, sequenced in a study of cytomegalovirus exposure and HLA in healthy donors. A multiplex PCR was run with 60 Vbeta primers and 13 Jbeta primers. Some clones are missing from TCRdb's copy, which holds only in-frame ones; the method was immunoSEQ multiplex PCR. In the table there are about 86,000 clones, 79% of which are singletons. Sequencing was carried out using PBMCs. These receptor sequences come from a middle-aged woman in good health and CMV-seropositive.

This chain connects TRBV14 to TRBJ1-1, with a tentative D call TRBD1 (6 bases). With 6 bases removed from V and 6 bases from J, the gap between germline ends came to 17 bases. There are 14 residues in the CDR3. Germline V gene data show CDR1 as SGHDN and CDR2 as FVKESK. The DNA for the CDR3 is TGTGCCAGCAGGAATCAGGGGTTCGGTTCTGAAGCTTTCTTT. Its protein product is CASRNQGFGSEAFF.

The V and J genes are TRBV14 and TRBJ2-7; 14 positions agree with TRBD2. Germline CDR1 is SGHDN and CDR2 is FVKESK. This CDR3 is 18 amino acids long. J was trimmed by 1 base and V by 0 bases; bases with no gene match: 5. Written as DNA, the CDR3 is TGTGCCAGCAGCCAAGATCCCCGACTAGCGGGGGGGTCCTACGAGCAGTACTTC. Translation gives CASSQDPRLAGGSYEQYF.

This clone came up once. The chain joins TRBV27 to TRBJ2-1, with 12 nucleotides matching TRBD2. V dropped 7 bases and J dropped 4; count of bases not matched to a gene: 5. There are 15 residues in the CDR3. The germline CDR1 and CDR2 sequences are MNHEY and SMNVEV (reference sequence). CDR3: CASNTGLAGYNEQFF. In DNA form, the CDR3 reads TGTGCCAGCAACACGGGACTAGCGGGTTACAATGAGCAGTTCTTC.

This chain uses TRBV7-8 with TRBJ1-1; 10 positions match TRBD1. With 3 bases clipped from V and 4 bases from J, the junction kept 8 bases outside the gene matches. The germline CDR1 and CDR2 sequences are SGHVS and FQNEAQ. This CDR3 contains 16 residues. This CDR3 reads CASSLPPTGGLTEAFF. The CDR3, as DNA: TGTGCCAGCAGCTTGCCACCGACAGGGGGCCTCACTGAAGCTTTCTTT.

Only a few counts were recorded for this clone. V is TRBV7-9 and J is TRBJ1-3; D gene uncertain. Trimming removed 3 bases from V and 4 bases from J, with 16 bases in between. CDR3 length: 16 residues. Per germline, CDR1 SEHNR and CDR2 FQNEAQ (reference sequence). In DNA form, the CDR3 reads TGTGCCAGCAGCTTTCTGGGCCACCAAAGGGGAAACACCATATATTTT. This translates into CASSFLGHQRGNTIYF. Drawing the rest from reference TRBV7-9 and TRBJ1-3, the complete variable domain is DTGVSQNPRHKITKRGQNVTFRCDPISEHNRLYWYRQTLGQGPEFLTYFQNEAQLEKSRLLSDRFSAERPKGSFSTLEIQRTEQGDSAMYLCASSFLGHQRGNTIYFGEGSWLTVV.